This entry describes one TCR beta chain. No antigen is known for it. This CDR3 region has 14 residues. Trimming stripped 10 bases from V and 4 bases from J, with 17 bases between. Germline V gene lookup returns CDR1 ENHRY and CDR2 SYGVKD. The sample is drawn from a study of identical twins. TCRdb fed the 5' RACE reads into MiXCR, producing one record per CDR3 protein. The sample has about 890,000 distinct CDR3 sequences, roughly 12% seen once. General observations from the study: The authors noted that invariant MAIT and iNKT cells could partly confound zero-insertion analyses. Conclusions came from cross-sectional statistical analysis, not from following the same donors. Twins shared beta out-of-frame sequences in excess, but this excess was weaker.

Another study also made use of these data, one on yellow fever vaccine responses in identical twins.

The specimen sequenced was PBMCs. The chain carries TRBV10-3 and TRBJ2-1, with D unresolved. The receptor was derived from a woman aged 18-29 years in good health. As DNA, the CDR3 is TGTGCCAGCGGTGGGAAGTCCCCTTACAATGAGCAGTTCTTC. This codes for CASGGKSPYNEQFF.